These T cell receptor beta chains were read from a single sample in a study of human versus mouse CDR3 diversity and MHC coevolution. Sequencing used immunoSEQ multiplex PCR; TCRdb keeps in-frame clones, though not all of them. The sample consists of tens of thousands of clones, over 90% of them appearing once. The sequencing input was naive CD4+ T cells from blood. The receptors originated from a person aged 60 to 70 in good health. Both conserved end residues are part of each CDR3. A D gene is named only where the DNA matches it firmly. Size tells how often a clone was seen (once, few, many) or the class of an expanded clone, and some rows leave it out.

TRBV5-1	NA	few	TRBJ1-1	TGCGCCAGCAGCTTGGATGGGGGCGGTGGCACTGAAGCTTTCTTT	CASSLDGGGGTEAFF
TRBV4-3	TRBD1	NA	TRBJ1-5	TGCGCCAGCAGCCAAGACCCACAGGGGCGCAATCAGCCCCAGCATTTT	CASSQDPQGRNQPQHF
TRBV7-9	TRBD1	NA	TRBJ1-5	TGTGCCAGCAGCCCGCACCAGGGGGCAGGGGGCAATCAGCCCCAGCATTTT	CASSPHQGAGGNQPQHF
TRBV11-1	TRBD2	NA	TRBJ2-1	TGTGCCAGCAGCTTATTTTTTACTAGCGGGAGTCGGAATGAGCAGTTCTTC	CASSLFFTSGSRNEQFF
TRBV7-3	NA	once	TRBJ1-4	TGTGCCAGCAGCAAAGACAGCGGGTCCCGCTGGGAAAAACTGTTTTTT	CASSKDSGSRWEKLFF
TRBV5-1	TRBD1	NA	TRBJ1-1	TGCGCCAGCAGCACGGACAGGGCGGGTCGTGAAGCTTTCTTT	CASSTDRAGREAFF
TRBV19	NA	NA	TRBJ1-1	TGTGCCAGTAGTATAGATCAGGTACCGCTTGAAGCTTTCTTT	CASSIDQVPLEAFF
TRBV13	NA	NA	TRBJ2-4	TGTGCCAGCAGCCCCAACCGGGACATAAAAAACATTCAGTACTTC	CASSPNRDIKNIQYF
TRBV15	NA	NA	TRBJ1-3	TGTGCCACCAGCCCGGGACGGGAGAACACCATATATTTT	CATSPGRENTIYF
TRBV2	NA	NA	TRBJ2-2	TGTGCCAGCCTTGGGGGGTTCGCGAACACCGGGGAGCTGTTTTTT	CASLGGFANTGELFF
TRBV25-1	TRBD2	NA	TRBJ2-7	TGTGCCAGCAGTGGAATAGCGGGACAACCCCCCGTGCAGTACTTC	CASSGIAGQPPVQYF
TRBV18	TRBD1	NA	TRBJ1-1	TGTGCCAGCTCACCCGACAGACAGGGAGTGAACACTGAAGCTTTCTTT	CASSPDRQGVNTEAFF
TRBV5-1	NA	NA	TRBJ2-7	TGCGCCAGCAGCTTGGCCCCCACTAGTAGCTCCTACGAGCAGTACTTC	CASSLAPTSSSYEQYF
TRBV28	TRBD1	NA	TRBJ1-4	TGTGCCAGCAGTTTGCAGGGGGACGAAAAACTGTTTTTT	CASSLQGDEKLFF
TRBV2	TRBD2	NA	TRBJ2-5	TGTGCCAGCAGAAGGACTAGCGGGAACCAAGAGACCCAGTACTTC	CASRRTSGNQETQYF
TRBV20-1	TRBD2	NA	TRBJ2-1	TGCAGTGTAGCCCCGGGGGGGCAGTTCTTC	CSVAPGGQFF
TRBV6-1	TRBD2	NA	TRBJ2-7	TGTGCCAGCAGGTTTAGCGGGACCTACGAGCAGTACTTC	CASRFSGTYEQYF
TRBV4-2	NA	NA	TRBJ2-1	TGTGCCAGCAGCCCCCTTGTGGGAGGATTCAATGAGCAGTTCTTC	CASSPLVGGFNEQFF
TRBV5-1	TRBD1	NA	TRBJ1-4	TGCGCCAGCAGCCTGGGACAGGGGGAGGCTGAAAAACTGTTTTTT	CASSLGQGEAEKLFF
TRBV7-9	TRBD2	once	TRBJ2-1	TGTGCCAGCAGCTTAGGTAGCGGGAGGGCCGTTGAGCAGTTCTTC	CASSLGSGRAVEQFF
TRBV5-6	TRBD1	NA	TRBJ1-2	TGTGCCAGCAGCTTGACAGGGGGTGGCCTCTATGGCTACACCTTC	CASSLTGGGLYGYTF
TRBV7-9	NA	NA	TRBJ2-1	TGTGCCAGCAGACAATATCTAGGGGACAATGAGCAGTTCTTC	CASRQYLGDNEQFF
TRBV5-1	TRBD2	NA	TRBJ2-1	TGCGCCAGCAGCTTGGAAGCGGGAGGACCCTACAATGAGCAGTTCTTC	CASSLEAGGPYNEQFF
TRBV6-1	TRBD1	NA	TRBJ1-3	TGTGCCAGCAGTGCCCGGACAGGGGGAAACACCATATATTTT	CASSARTGGNTIYF
TRBV29-1	NA	NA	TRBJ2-3	TGCAGCGTTGACTCGGGAGATACGCAGTATTTT	CSVDSGDTQYF
TRBV5-1	NA	NA	TRBJ1-1	TGCGCCAGCAGCTTGGGTCGGAACACTGAAGCTTTCTTT	CASSLGRNTEAFF